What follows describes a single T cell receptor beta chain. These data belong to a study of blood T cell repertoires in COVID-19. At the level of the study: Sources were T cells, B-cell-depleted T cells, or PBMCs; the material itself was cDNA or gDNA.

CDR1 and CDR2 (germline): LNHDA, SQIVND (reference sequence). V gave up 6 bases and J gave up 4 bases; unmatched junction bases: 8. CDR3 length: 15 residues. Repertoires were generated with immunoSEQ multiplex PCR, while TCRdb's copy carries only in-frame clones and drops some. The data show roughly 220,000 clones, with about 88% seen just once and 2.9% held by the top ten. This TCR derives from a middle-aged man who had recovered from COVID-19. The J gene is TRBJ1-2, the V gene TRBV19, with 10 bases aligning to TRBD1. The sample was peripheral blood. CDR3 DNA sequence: TGTGCCAGTAGCGCTAAGGGGACAGGGGTCTATGGCTACACCTTC. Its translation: CASSAKGTGVYGYTF.